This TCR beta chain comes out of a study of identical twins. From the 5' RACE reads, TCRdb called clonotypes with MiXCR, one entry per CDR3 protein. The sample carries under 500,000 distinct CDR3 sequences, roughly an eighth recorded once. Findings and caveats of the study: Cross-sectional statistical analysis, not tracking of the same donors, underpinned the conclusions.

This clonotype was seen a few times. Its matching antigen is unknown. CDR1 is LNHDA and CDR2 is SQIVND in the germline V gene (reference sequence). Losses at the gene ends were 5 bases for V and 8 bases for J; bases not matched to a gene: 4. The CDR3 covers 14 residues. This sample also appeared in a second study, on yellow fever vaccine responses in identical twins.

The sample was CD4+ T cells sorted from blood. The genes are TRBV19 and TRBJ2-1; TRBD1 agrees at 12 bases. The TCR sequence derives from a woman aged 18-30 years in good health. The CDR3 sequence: CASSGGQGAYEQFF. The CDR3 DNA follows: TGTGCCAGTAGTGGGGGACAGGGGGCATATGAGCAGTTCTTC.